The 23 T cell receptor beta chains given below trace back to one sample, sequenced in a study of blood T cell repertoires in COVID-19 (dated by TCRdb to the early 2020s). The library was produced with the immunoSEQ multiplex PCR assay. TCRdb holds this immuneACCESS table with in-frame rearrangements only. Some clones are missing; in checked studies, unresolved V genes explain under half, and the rest has no known cause. Here the sample has 150,000 to 200,000 clones; more than 65% occur a single time. Of the sample, 9.5% to 11% falls within the top ten clones. Sequences were obtained from PBMCs or T cells enriched from blood (not recorded which). These receptors were taken from a man between 50 and 59 years old who had recovered from COVID-19.

The CDR3 sequence is CASSPGAANYGYTF. DNA for the CDR3: TGTGCCAGCTCACCCGGTGCGGCCAACTATGGCTACACCTTC. The chain uses TRBV18 and TRBJ1-2; D ambiguous. V lost 3 bases and J lost 2, with 10 bases in between. The CDR3 has 14 residues. CDR1 and CDR2 from the germline V gene are KGHSH and LQKENI.

The V call is TRBV3-1 (or the pseudogene TRBV3-2), the J call TRBJ2-2; TRBD2 agrees at 7 bases. Germline V gene data show CDR1 as LGHDT and CDR2 as YNNKEL (reference sequence). The ends lost 4 bases at V and 4 bases at J; junction bases unmatched: 9. This CDR3 comprises 16 residues. The CDR3 nucleotides are TGTGCCAGCAGCCTTCAAGCGGGATTTGGCACCGGGGAGCTGTTTTTT. It specifies CASSLQAGFGTGELFF.

The gene calls are TRBV3-1 (or the pseudogene TRBV3-2) and TRBJ1-1; 8 bases are shared with TRBD1. This CDR3 contains 15 residues. V was pared by 4 bases and J by 5 bases, with 9 bases of the junction left unmatched. Germline CDR1 reads LGHDT; CDR2 reads YNNKEL (reference sequence). The CDR3 loop reads CASSPRDRGYTEAFF. The CDR3 DNA is TGTGCCAGCAGCCCCCGTGACAGGGGCTATACTGAAGCTTTCTTT.

This chain uses TRBV6-5 with TRBJ2-7, with a weak D call TRBD1 (6 bases). CDR1 and CDR2 from the germline V gene are MNHEY and SVGAGI. Trimming took 5 bases from V and 3 from J, leaving 14 bases between them. The CDR3 is 14 residues long. CDR3 protein: CASSPYRVGYEQYF. In DNA form, the CDR3 reads TGTGCCAGCAGTCCCTACAGGGTCGGCTACGAGCAGTACTTC.

The rearrangement joins TRBV6-5 to TRBJ1-1, with unresolved D. The germline V gene has CDR1 MNHEY and CDR2 SVGAGI. V lost 4 bases to trimming and J lost 5 bases, with 8 bases between them. This CDR3 has 12 amino acids. The CDR3 DNA reads TGTGCCAGCAGTTCAGGCGGGACTGAAGCTTTCTTT. Translating gives CASSSGGTEAFF.

Points on this clone: One junction end disagrees with the germline gene, perhaps due to a read error. The chain joins TRBV7-7 to TRBJ2-5; 7 nucleotides agree with TRBD2. Per the germline V gene, CDR1 is SSHAT and CDR2 is FNYEAQ (reference sequence). The CDR3 spans 15 residues. The CDR3 loop reads CASSLGRLAEETQYF. The CDR3 nucleotides read TGTGCTAGCAGCTTAGGGCGCCTAGCGGAAGAGACCCAGTACTTC.

The chain recombines TRBV9 with TRBJ2-5; 8 positions agree with TRBD2. With V trimmed by 3 bases and J by 3 bases, 7 bases remained unmatched. Per germline, CDR1 SGDLS and CDR2 YYNGEE. The CDR3 consists of 15 residues. The CDR3 sequence: CASSALAGGEETQYF. Written as DNA, the CDR3 is TGTGCCAGCAGCGCCCTGGCGGGGGGCGAAGAGACCCAGTACTTC.

This chain joins TRBV7-2 and TRBJ1-5, with D possibly TRBD1 on 5 matching bases. V lost 3 bases, J lost 7 bases, and 13 bases lay in between. The CDR3 extends over 14 amino acids. Germline-derived CDR1 and CDR2 are SGHTA and FQGNSA. The CDR3, as DNA: TGTGCCAGCAGCTTGAGTCCAGGGTGGCAGCCCCAGCATTTT. Protein product: CASSLSPGWQPQHF.

This clone was seen more than once but under ten times. The rearrangement links TRBV9 to TRBJ2-3; the match to TRBD2 covers 7 bases. Germline V gives CDR1 SGDLS, CDR2 YYNGEE. There are 15 residues in the CDR3. After removal of 3 bases from V and 3 bases from J, the junction contained 7 bases not matched to a gene. CDR3 nucleotides: TGTGCCAGCAGCGAGACTAGCCACCCAACAGATACGCAGTATTTT. Translating gives CASSETSHPTDTQYF. Complete variable domain (other parts from reference TRBV9 and TRBJ2-3): DSGVTQTPKHLITATGQRVTLRCSPRSGDLSVYWYQQSLDQGLQFLIQYYNGEERAKGNILERFSAQQFPDLHSELNLSSLELGDSALYFCASSETSHPTDTQYFGPGTRLTVL.

Only one count was recorded for this clone. The V and J genes are TRBV24-1 and TRBJ2-1; no definite D call. Germline CDR1 reads KGHDR; CDR2 reads SFDVKD. The CDR3 totals 11 residues. The ends were cut back, 9 bases at V and 7 bases at J, with 9 bases in the middle. This chain's CDR3 is CATGLLNEQFF. The CDR3 DNA sequence: TGTGCCACCGGCTTATTAAATGAGCAGTTCTTC.

V usage is TRBV6-1 and J usage is TRBJ1-2; D is uncertain. The CDR3 sequence is 14 residues long. V lost 1 base to trimming and J lost 4 bases, with 10 bases between them. The V gene's germline CDR1 is MNHNS and CDR2 SASEGT. The CDR3 reads CASSEVVGIYGYTF. The CDR3 bases are TGTGCCAGCAGTGAAGTAGTTGGTATCTATGGCTACACCTTC.

This clone has only one observation. The genes are TRBV2 and TRBJ2-5, with 9 bases fitting TRBD1. The trim removed 6 bases at V and 4 bases at J, leaving 9 bases unmatched. The CDR3 covers 15 residues. Germline CDR1 and CDR2: SNHLY and FYNNEI. Written as DNA, the CDR3 is TGTGCCAGCAGCCCCGGGACAGGGTTCGGAGAGACCCAGTACTTC. This codes for CASSPGTGFGETQYF.

This sequence joins TRBV4-2 and TRBJ2-5, with 16 bases identical to TRBD2. There are 21 residues in the CDR3. Germline CDR1 LGHNA, CDR2 YNFKEQ. J gave up 2 bases and V 4 bases, and 16 bases lay outside the gene matches. The CDR3 here is CASSRSLGTSGGVSRQETQYF. Here the CDR3 DNA reads TGTGCCAGCAGCCGATCACTGGGGACTAGCGGGGGGGTTAGTAGGCAAGAGACCCAGTACTTC.

The rearrangement uses TRBV5-1 and TRBJ2-4, with TRBD1 matching over 7 bases. The trim removed 3 bases at V and 0 bases at J, leaving 6 bases unmatched. The CDR3 consists of 16 residues. Germline CDR1 and CDR2: SGHRS and YFSETQ. For the CDR3, the DNA is TGCGCCAGCAGCTACGGGACAGTCCTAGCCAAAAACATTCAGTACTTC. Amino acid sequence: CASSYGTVLAKNIQYF.

This sequence joins TRBV12-3 or TRBV12-4 and TRBJ2-3; a weak D match, TRBD1 (5 bases). The CDR3 consists of 13 residues. Trimming removed 4 bases at V and 4 bases at J, with 9 bases between. The CDR3 loop reads CASSSDSSDTQYF. The DNA of the CDR3 is TGTGCCAGCAGTTCTGACAGTTCAGATACGCAGTATTTT.

The V call is TRBV13, the J call TRBJ2-3; 7 nucleotides match TRBD2. CDR1 is PRHDT, CDR2 FYEKMQ, per germline (reference sequence). CDR3 length equals 18 residues. The ends lost 3 bases at V and 10 bases at J; junction bases unmatched: 22. This CDR3 is CASSFPPGEGRAQISQYF. The CDR3 bases are TGTGCCAGCAGCTTCCCCCCGGGGGAGGGCCGGGCACAGATCTCGCAGTATTTT.

This chain uses TRBV11-2 with TRBJ2-5; the match to TRBD2 covers 9 bases. This CDR3 is built from 18 residues. Per the germline V gene, CDR1 is SGHAT and CDR2 is FQNNGV. Germline trimming cut 2 bases from V and 1 base from J; bases unmatched to any gene: 11. CDR3 amino acids: CASSLRFGGSGGQETQYF. The CDR3 DNA is TGTGCCAGCAGCTTAAGATTTGGGGGTAGCGGGGGCCAAGAGACCCAGTACTTC. Full variable domain (remainder filled in from reference TRBV11-2 and TRBJ2-5): EAGVAQSPRYKIIEKRQSVAFWCNPISGHATLYWYQQILGQGPKLLIQFQNNGVVDDSQLPKDRFSAERLKGVDSTLKIQPAKLEDSAVYLCASSLRFGGSGGQETQYFGPGTRLLVL.

DNA of the CDR3: TGTGCCAGCAGTTACTCGACAGGGGCCGGGGGCTACACCTTC. It yields the protein CASSYSTGAGGYTF. The chain joins TRBV6-5 to TRBJ1-2; 8 bases map to TRBD1. The CDR3 runs 14 residues. Germline V gene lookup returns CDR1 MNHEY and CDR2 SVGAGI. Trimming removed 0 bases from V and 8 bases from J; junction bases left unmatched: 5.

The chain is built from TRBV3-1 (or the pseudogene TRBV3-2) and TRBJ2-7; D unclear. CDR3 length equals 13 residues. The germline V and J ends were trimmed by 2 bases and 4 bases, with 9 bases remaining between them. From germline, CDR1 is LGHDT and CDR2 YNNKEL (reference sequence). CDR3 residues: CASSQQSKYEQYF. The CDR3 nucleotides read TGTGCCAGCAGCCAACAGTCAAAGTACGAGCAGTACTTC.

A few counts support this clone. The chain is built from TRBV5-1 and TRBJ2-1; the D gene is possibly TRBD1 (5 bases). The V end was cut by 4 bases, the J end by 15 bases, with 20 bases between. This CDR3 has 13 amino acids. Per the germline V gene, CDR1 is SGHRS and CDR2 is YFSETQ. The CDR3 DNA follows: TGCGCCAGCAGCCTGTCCCTTGAGGATAGGGGGTTCTTC. Protein product: CASSLSLEDRGFF.

The J gene is TRBJ1-1, the V gene TRBV5-5; D possibly corresponds to TRBD1 (6 bases). Germline V gene lookup returns CDR1 SGHKS and CDR2 YYEKEE (reference sequence). Trimming removed 3 bases from V and 0 bases from J, with 9 bases in between. The CDR3 runs to 14 residues. CDR3 sequence (DNA): TGTGCCAGCAGCTCCGGGACACTGAACACTGAAGCTTTCTTT. Translation: CASSSGTLNTEAFF. Using reference TRBV5-5 and TRBJ1-1 for the parts outside the CDR3, the full variable domain is DAGVTQSPTHLIKTRGQQVTLRCSPISGHKSVSWYQQVLGQGPQFIFQYYEKEERGRGNFPDRFSARQFPNYSSELNVNALLLGDSALYLCASSSGTLNTEAFFGQGTRLTVV.

This clone has a single count. The chain has TRBV7-9 and TRBJ1-4, with 9 bases that match TRBD1. The CDR3 runs 15 residues. From germline, CDR1 is SEHNR and CDR2 FQNEAQ (reference sequence). The V and J ends lost 5 bases and 8 bases, in that order; junction bases with no gene match: 9. The DNA of the CDR3 is TGTGCCAGCAGCCACAGGGACAGGGTAATCGAAAAACTGTTTTTT. Translation gives CASSHRDRVIEKLFF.

The rearrangement links TRBV7-9 to TRBJ2-7, with TRBD2 matching 8 bases. The CDR3 is 14 amino acids. CDR1 SEHNR and CDR2 FQNEAQ come from the germline V gene (reference sequence). V trimming: 2 bases; J trimming: 4 bases; junction bases outside the gene matches: 4. The DNA of the CDR3 is TGTGCCAGCAGCTTATATAGCGGGAAGTACGAGCAGTACTTC. Its protein is CASSLYSGKYEQYF.